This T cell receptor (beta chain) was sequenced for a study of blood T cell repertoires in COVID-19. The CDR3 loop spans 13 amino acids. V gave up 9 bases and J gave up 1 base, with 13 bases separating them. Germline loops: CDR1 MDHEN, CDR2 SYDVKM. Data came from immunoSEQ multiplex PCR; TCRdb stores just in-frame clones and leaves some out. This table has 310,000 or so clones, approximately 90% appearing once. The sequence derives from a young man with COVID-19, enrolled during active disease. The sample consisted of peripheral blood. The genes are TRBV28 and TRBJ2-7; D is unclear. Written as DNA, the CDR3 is TGTGCCAGTCTCCCCCCAGGATCCTACGAGCAGTACTTC. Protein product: CASLPPGSYEQYF.